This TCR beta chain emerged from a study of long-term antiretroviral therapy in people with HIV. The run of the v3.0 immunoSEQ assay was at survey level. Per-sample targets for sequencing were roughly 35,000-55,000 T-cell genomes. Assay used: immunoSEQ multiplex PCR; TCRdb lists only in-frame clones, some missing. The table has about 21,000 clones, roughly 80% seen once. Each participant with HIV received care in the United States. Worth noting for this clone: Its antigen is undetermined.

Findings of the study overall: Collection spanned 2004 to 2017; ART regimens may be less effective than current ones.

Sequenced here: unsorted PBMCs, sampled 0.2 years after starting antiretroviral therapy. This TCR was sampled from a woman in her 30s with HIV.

The CDR3 here is CASSQESGTGVQHF. CDR3 nucleotides: TGTGCCAGCAGCCAAGAATCCGGGACAGGGGTCCAGCATTTT. The rearrangement links TRBV14 to TRBJ1-5; 10 positions agree with TRBD1. Trimming cost V 0 bases and J 12 bases; bases outside gene matches: 5. The germline V gene has CDR1 SGHDN and CDR2 FVKESK. The CDR3 is 14 amino acids. Full variable domain (rest looked up from reference TRBV14 and TRBJ1-5): EAGVTQFPSHSVIEKGQTVTLRCDPISGHDNLYWYRRVMGKEIKFLLHFVKESKQDESGMPNNRFLAERTGGTYSTLKVQPAELEDSGVYFCASSQESGTGVQHFGDGTRLSIL.